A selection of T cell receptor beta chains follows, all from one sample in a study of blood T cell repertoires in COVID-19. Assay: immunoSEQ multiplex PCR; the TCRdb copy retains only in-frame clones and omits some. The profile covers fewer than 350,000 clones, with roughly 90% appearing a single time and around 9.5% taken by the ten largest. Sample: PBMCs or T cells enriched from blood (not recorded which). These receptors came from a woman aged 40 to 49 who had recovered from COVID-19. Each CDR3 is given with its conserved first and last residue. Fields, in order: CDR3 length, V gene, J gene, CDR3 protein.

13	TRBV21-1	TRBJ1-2	CASSGRSSYGYTF
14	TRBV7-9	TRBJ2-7	CASSVTGGAYEQYF
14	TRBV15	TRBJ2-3	CATSRGGLEDTQYF
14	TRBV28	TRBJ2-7	CASSLWQGRDEQYF
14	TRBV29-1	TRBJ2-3	CSVISGGSTDTQYF
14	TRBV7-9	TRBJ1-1	CASSLPGGPTEAFF
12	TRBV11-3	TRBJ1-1	CASSLKNTEAFF
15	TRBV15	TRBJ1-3	CATSSPRAGGNTIYF
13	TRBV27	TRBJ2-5	CASNEWGRETQYF
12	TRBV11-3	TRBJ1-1	CASSFQQVEAFF
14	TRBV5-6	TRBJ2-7	CASSRDRVSYEQYF
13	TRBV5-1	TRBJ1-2	CASSFGTGGGGTF
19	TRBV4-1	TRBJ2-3	CASSQVGPAGRGTTDTQYF
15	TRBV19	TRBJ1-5	CASSSGQGAGQPQHF
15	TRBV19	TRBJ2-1	CASSGGTGYYNEQFF
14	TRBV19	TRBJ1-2	CASSPLQGINGYTF
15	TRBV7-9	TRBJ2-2	CASSFRTGGTGELFF
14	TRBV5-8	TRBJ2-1	CASSPLLGSNEQFF
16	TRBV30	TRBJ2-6	CAWSVIPGSGANVLTF
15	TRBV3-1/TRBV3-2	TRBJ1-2	CASSHSPRTGNGYTF
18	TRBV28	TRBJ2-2	CASSSSGLAGGYTGELFF
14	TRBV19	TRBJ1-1	CASTIQGPDTEAFF
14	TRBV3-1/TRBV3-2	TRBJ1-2	CASSPSGMNYGYTF
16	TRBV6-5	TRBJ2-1	CASSLQAGTFRDEQFF
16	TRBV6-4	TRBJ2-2	CASSPKDRGDTGELFF
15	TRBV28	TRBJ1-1	CASRRSNLMNTEAFF
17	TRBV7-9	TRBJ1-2	CASSSREQGQSNYGYTF
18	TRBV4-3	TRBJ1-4	CASSQDPAGSATNEKLFF
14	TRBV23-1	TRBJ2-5	CASSQMDRQETQYF